These 22 T cell receptor beta chains share one sample of origin, sequenced in a study of OX40 agonist ivuxolimab in advanced cancers. Data came from immunoSEQ multiplex PCR; TCRdb stores just in-frame clones and leaves some out. The data contain tens of thousands of clones, 89% of them singletons. Material: CD4+ or CD8+ T cells sorted from blood, obtained in a trial of the OX40 agonist ivuxolimab. The receptor source for this set is an adult with an advanced solid tumor such as melanoma, head and neck, liver or kidney cancer.

This clone has just one count. The rearrangement joins TRBV15 to TRBJ2-1, with 8 bases identical to TRBD1. The germline CDR1 and CDR2 sequences are LNHNV and YYDKDF (reference sequence). V was pared by 5 bases and J by 8 bases, with 5 bases of the junction left unmatched. The CDR3 length is 13 residues. CDR3 sequence: CATSALDRDEQFF. The CDR3 DNA reads as TGTGCCACCAGCGCCCTGGACAGGGATGAGCAGTTCTTC.

V gene TRBV6-1 combines with J gene TRBJ2-1; 8 bases align to TRBD2. The CDR3 has 16 residues. The trim removed 4 bases at V and 0 bases at J, leaving 5 bases unmatched. The germline gives CDR1 MNHNS, CDR2 SASEGT. The chain's CDR3 is CASSGGSGTSYNEQFF. CDR3 sequence (DNA): TGTGCCAGCAGTGGGGGTAGCGGGACCTCCTACAATGAGCAGTTCTTC.

V gene TRBV5-4 combines with J gene TRBJ2-1, with D possibly TRBD2 on 5 matching bases. Germline CDR1 and CDR2: SGHNT and YYREEE (reference sequence). The CDR3 loop spans 17 amino acids. Deletions cut 4 bases from V and 2 bases from J, with 19 bases between. This CDR3 reads CASSLFPQEVTYNEQFF. As DNA, the CDR3 is TGTGCCAGCAGCCTCTTCCCGCAGGAGGTGACCTACAATGAGCAGTTCTTC.

The chain couples TRBV30 to TRBJ2-7; no definite D call. The CDR3 is made up of 11 amino acids. The germline V and J ends were trimmed by 5 bases and 4 bases, with 9 bases remaining between them. Germline V gene lookup returns CDR1 GTSNPN and CDR2 SVGIG (reference sequence). The CDR3 spells CAWGLRYEQYF. CDR3 sequence (DNA): TGTGCCTGGGGTCTGAGATACGAGCAGTACTTC.

This clone has just one count. As DNA, the CDR3 is TGTGCCACCAGCAGAGATTTAGAGCCGGCTGAAGCTTTCTTT. Translation: CATSRDLEPAEAFF. This chain joins TRBV15 and TRBJ1-1, with D hard to call. Trimming stripped 0 bases from V and 6 bases from J, with 11 bases between. The V gene's germline CDR1 is LNHNV and CDR2 YYDKDF (reference sequence). CDR3 size: 14 residues. Using reference TRBV15 and TRBJ1-1 for the parts outside the CDR3, the full variable domain is DAMVIQNPRYQVTQFGKPVTLSCSQTLNHNVMYWYQQKSSQAPKLLFHYYDKDFNNEADTPDNFQSRRPNTSFCFLDIRSPGLGDTAMYLCATSRDLEPAEAFFGQGTRLTVV.

V gene TRBV19 combines with J gene TRBJ2-2; D is ambiguous. Per germline, CDR1 LNHDA and CDR2 SQIVND (reference sequence). The ends were cut back, 1 base at V and 4 bases at J, with 13 bases in the middle. The CDR3 extends over 16 amino acids. Here the CDR3 reads CASSIGYRKTTGELFF. The DNA for the CDR3 is TGTGCCAGTAGTATAGGGTATAGGAAAACCACCGGGGAGCTGTTTTTT.

The chain couples TRBV5-6 to TRBJ2-1, with a weak D call TRBD1 (6 bases). Germline V gene data show CDR1 as SGHDT and CDR2 as YYEEEE. Deletions cut 2 bases from V and 4 bases from J, with 10 bases between. This CDR3 comprises 14 residues. The CDR3 is CASSLGTGYNEQFF. The CDR3 DNA reads TGTGCCAGCAGCTTAGGAACAGGGTACAATGAGCAGTTCTTC.

The genes are TRBV5-1 and TRBJ2-3; 11 bases line up with TRBD2. The CDR3 contains 16 residues. Germline assignment: CDR1 SGHRS and CDR2 YFSETQ. V gave up 1 base and J gave up 2 bases; unmatched junction bases: 3. The CDR3 loop reads CASSLTSGGPTDTQYF. The CDR3 nucleotides are TGCGCCAGCAGCTTGACTAGCGGGGGACCCACAGATACGCAGTATTTT.

The chain has TRBV7-3 and TRBJ2-3; 13 bases fit TRBD2. Germline trimming cut 5 bases from V and 2 bases from J; bases unmatched to any gene: 4. This CDR3 comprises 16 residues. Germline CDR1 reads SGHTA; CDR2 reads FQGTGA. The CDR3 protein is CASSPGTSGNTDTQYF. In DNA form, the CDR3 reads TGTGCCAGCAGCCCCGGGACTAGCGGGAACACAGATACGCAGTATTTT.

In its sample, this clone was seen a few times. The rearrangement joins TRBV27 to TRBJ1-1, with D maybe TRBD1 (5 bases). CDR3 length: 14 residues. The V and J ends lost 3 bases and 1 base respectively, with 9 bases between them. Germline CDR1 and CDR2: MNHEY and SMNVEV (reference sequence). The DNA of the CDR3 is TGTGCCAGCAGTTTCGCCGGACAGAACACTGAAGCTTTCTTT. Its translation: CASSFAGQNTEAFF.

This clone was picked up a small number of times. This rearrangement joins TRBV4-3 to TRBJ1-2; 7 bases are a match to TRBD1. The CDR3 loop spans 15 amino acids. The germline V gene has CDR1 LGHNA and CDR2 YSLEER. With V trimmed by 0 bases and J by 6 bases, 7 bases remained unmatched. CDR3 in amino acids: CASSQEEGALDGYTF. In nucleotides, the CDR3 is TGCGCCAGCAGCCAAGAAGAGGGGGCGTTGGATGGCTACACCTTC.

This clone showed up just once. The V call is TRBV19, the J call TRBJ1-5, with a weak D call TRBD1 (6 bases). The CDR3 runs 16 residues. Between the trimmed V and J ends, which lost 5 bases and 0 bases, there was a span of 14 bases. Germline values: CDR1 LNHDA, CDR2 SQIVND (reference sequence). CDR3 nucleotides: TGTGCCAGTAGTCCCCCTGGACAGAATAGCAATCAGCCCCAGCATTTT. It translates to CASSPPGQNSNQPQHF.

The chain links TRBV28 to TRBJ2-7; 7 bases are a match to TRBD1. Germline values: CDR1 MDHEN, CDR2 SYDVKM. The CDR3 runs to 13 residues. J was trimmed by 4 bases and V by 3 bases; bases with no gene match: 3. This CDR3 is CASSLGTEYEQYF. CDR3 DNA sequence: TGTGCCAGCAGTTTGGGGACAGAATACGAGCAGTACTTC.

This clone was seen more than once but under ten times. The DNA for the CDR3 is TGTGCCAGTAGCGCCGGGACAGCTTACACCGGGGAGCTGTTTTTT. It encodes CASSAGTAYTGELFF. V and J are TRBV19 and TRBJ2-2; 7 bases fit TRBD1. Germline V gene sequence: CDR1 LNHDA, CDR2 SQIVND (reference sequence). Germline trimming cut 6 bases from V and 3 bases from J; bases unmatched to any gene: 7. The CDR3 is 15 amino acids.

This chain connects TRBV13 to TRBJ2-3; no definite D call. Between the trimmed V and J ends, which lost 1 base and 2 bases, there was a span of 10 bases. The CDR3 has 15 amino acids. Germline assignment: CDR1 PRHDT and CDR2 FYEKMQ (reference sequence). CDR3 in DNA: TGTGCCAGCAGCTTAGAAGGCATATACACAGATACGCAGTATTTT. This translates into CASSLEGIYTDTQYF.

The chain carries TRBV28 and TRBJ1-3; 9 bases match TRBD1. The junction had 2 bases not matched to a gene; V was cut back by 5 bases and J by 0 bases. The CDR3 runs 15 residues. CDR1 is MDHEN, CDR2 SYDVKM, per germline. The chain's CDR3 is CASSMDRGSGNTIYF. The CDR3 DNA follows: TGTGCCAGCAGTATGGACAGGGGCTCTGGAAACACCATATATTTT. The full variable domain, its missing parts supplied by reference TRBV28 and TRBJ1-3, is DVKVTQSSRYLVKRTGEKVFLECVQDMDHENMFWYRQDPGLGLRLIYFSYDVKMKEKGDIPEGYSVSREKKERFSLILESASTNQTSMYLCASSMDRGSGNTIYFGEGSWLTVV.

The J gene is TRBJ2-5, the V gene TRBV7-9; the D call may be TRBD1 or TRBD2 (6 bases each). The CDR3 spans 14 residues. Trimming left V 3 bases short and J 5 bases short, with 13 bases between. The germline gives CDR1 SEHNR, CDR2 FQNEAQ (reference sequence). The CDR3 DNA follows: TGTGCCAGCAGCTTGACAGGTGGAGGGGAGACCCAGTACTTC. The encoded protein is CASSLTGGGETQYF.

The chain has TRBV2 and TRBJ1-5; D might be TRBD1 (6 bases). CDR1 and CDR2 (germline): SNHLY, FYNNEI. Trimming left V 1 base short and J 3 bases short, with 25 bases between. This CDR3 has 20 residues. This CDR3 is CASSEDSGRGGIIDNQPQHF. The CDR3 bases are TGTGCCAGCAGTGAAGATAGCGGCAGGGGAGGGATAATTGACAATCAGCCCCAGCATTTT.

The chain joins TRBV7-9 to TRBJ2-1, with TRBD2 matching 13 bases. The CDR3 consists of 16 residues. Germline trimming cut 3 bases from V and 6 bases from J; bases unmatched to any gene: 5. Germline lookup yields CDR1 SEHNR and CDR2 FQNEAQ (reference sequence). The CDR3 nucleotides read TGTGCCAGCAGCTTTTCCGGGACTAGCGGGACCAATGAGCAGTTCTTC. Protein: CASSFSGTSGTNEQFF. Combining the CDR3 with reference TRBV7-9 and TRBJ2-1 gives the whole variable domain DTGVSQNPRHKITKRGQNVTFRCDPISEHNRLYWYRQTLGQGPEFLTYFQNEAQLEKSRLLSDRFSAERPKGSFSTLEIQRTEQGDSAMYLCASSFSGTSGTNEQFFGPGTRLTVL.

The chain is built from TRBV7-9 and TRBJ2-5; a possible D gene is TRBD1 (5 bases). The V and J ends lost 5 bases and 4 bases respectively, with 20 bases between them. Germline CDR1 SEHNR, CDR2 FQNEAQ (reference sequence). This CDR3 comprises 16 residues. Here the CDR3 DNA reads TGTGCCAGCAGCCCTCATTCAAAGTCTCAGGGAGAGACCCAGTACTTC. It yields the protein CASSPHSKSQGETQYF.

V and J are TRBV7-8 and TRBJ2-1, with TRBD1 matching 9 bases. CDR1 is SGHVS, CDR2 FQNEAQ, per germline. This CDR3 comprises 15 residues. The J segment lost 6 bases and the V segment lost 1 base, leaving 4 bases of the junction unmatched. Here the CDR3 reads CASSLEQGALNEQFF. The CDR3 DNA reads TGTGCCAGCAGCTTAGAACAGGGGGCTCTCAATGAGCAGTTCTTC. The full variable domain, completed using reference TRBV7-8 and TRBJ2-1, is GAGVSQSPRYKVAKRGQDVALRCDPISGHVSLFWYQQALGQGPEFLTYFQNEAQLDKSGLPSDRFFAERPEGSVSTLKIQRTQQEDSAVYLCASSLEQGALNEQFFGPGTRLTVL.

This chain joins TRBV15 and TRBJ2-2; D is possibly TRBD2 (6 bases). This CDR3 comprises 16 residues. CDR1 and CDR2 (germline): LNHNV, YYDKDF (reference sequence). Trimming cost V 0 bases and J 5 bases, with 13 bases left between them. CDR3 coding DNA: TGTGCCACCAGCAGAGATCGGGAGCAGCCTACCGGGGAGCTGTTTTTT. Protein product: CATSRDREQPTGELFF.